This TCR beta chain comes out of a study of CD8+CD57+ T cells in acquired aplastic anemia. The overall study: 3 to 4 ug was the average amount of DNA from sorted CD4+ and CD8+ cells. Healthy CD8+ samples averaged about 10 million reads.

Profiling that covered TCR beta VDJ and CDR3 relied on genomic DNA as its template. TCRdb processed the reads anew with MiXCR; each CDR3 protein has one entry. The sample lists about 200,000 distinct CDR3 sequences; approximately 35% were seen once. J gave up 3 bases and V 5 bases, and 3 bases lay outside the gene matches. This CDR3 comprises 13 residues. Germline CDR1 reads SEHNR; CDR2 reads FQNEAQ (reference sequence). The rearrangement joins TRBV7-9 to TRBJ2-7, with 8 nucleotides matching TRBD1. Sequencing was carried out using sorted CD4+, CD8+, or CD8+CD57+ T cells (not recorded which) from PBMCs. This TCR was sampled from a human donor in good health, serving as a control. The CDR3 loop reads CASSQGAVYEQYF. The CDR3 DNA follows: TGTGCCAGCAGCCAGGGGGCTGTCTACGAGCAGTACTTC.